Listed here is a single TCR beta chain. As yet, its antigen is unknown. J was trimmed by 6 bases and V by 0 bases; bases with no gene match: 8. Germline CDR1 reads SGHTA; CDR2 reads FQGTGA. This CDR3 region has 16 residues. PCR primers comprised 60 Vbeta and 13 Jbeta primers. Assay: immunoSEQ multiplex PCR; the TCRdb copy retains only in-frame clones and omits some. The data contain under 200,000 clones, over 70% of them seen just once; the ten biggest clones take up under 7.5%. This sample was taken from a study of cytomegalovirus exposure and HLA in healthy donors. Study summary: Tens of millions of unique TCRs from HLA-typed donors were held in an early release of data.

General study results and limits: The study listed roughly 160 cytomegalovirus-associated TCR beta chains. Using a false discovery rate of 0.05, a later analysis showed that around 16,000 TCR beta sequences were associated with HLA alleles.

This clonotype was sampled from a middle-aged man in good health and CMV-seronegative. The chain uses TRBV7-3 and TRBJ2-1; TRBD1 matches at 7 bases. Input material: PBMCs. CDR3 nucleotides: TGTGCCAGCAGCTTAACTGGGGCCTCAGGGGGCAATGAGCAGTTCTTC. It yields the protein CASSLTGASGGNEQFF.